The rows below give T cell receptor beta chains drawn from one sample of a study of blood T cells in healthy people across ages. TCRdb itself ran the 5' RACE reads through MiXCR, one entry per CDR3 protein. The repertoire consists of 450,000 to 700,000 distinct CDR3 sequences, with roughly 28% occurring once and the leading ten covering roughly 18%. Sequencing input: blood. These receptors were obtained from a woman aged 70-85 years in good health. The CDR3 runs from the conserved cysteine through the conserved F or W. The D gene is left open where the match is weak. The size entry is marked missing in some rows and otherwise reads once, few, many or a size class.

TGTGCCAGCAGTTCAAGGACCGCAACGTCTGGAAACACCATATATTTT	CASSSRTATSGNTIYF	16	TRBV12-3/TRBV12-4	TRBJ1-3	.	.
TGTGCCAGCAGCTTACAGCAGCGCTCCCAAGAGACCCAGTACTTC	CASSLQQRSQETQYF	15	TRBV7-9	TRBJ2-5	.	.
TGTGCCAGCAGCTTGGAGGGCAGCTCGTACCAAGAGACCCAGTACTTC	CASSLEGSSYQETQYF	16	TRBV5-4	TRBJ2-5	.	.
TGCAGCGTGGGGGGAGCCAATCAGCCCCAGCATTTT	CSVGGANQPQHF	12	TRBV29-1	TRBJ1-5	.	many
TGTGCCAGCAGCCAAGGCGACAGGGCCCACTATGGCTACACCTTC	CASSQGDRAHYGYTF	15	TRBV3-1	TRBJ1-2	TRBD1	few
TGCAGCGTACGACAGTACAATCAGCCCCAGCATTTT	CSVRQYNQPQHF	12	TRBV29-1	TRBJ1-5	.	.
TGTGCCAGCAGTTTACAGACTAATGAAAAACTGTTTTTT	CASSLQTNEKLFF	13	TRBV12-3/TRBV12-4	TRBJ1-4	.	few
TGCGGTGCTAGGGACAGGGACAACAACATTCAGTACTTC	CGARDRDNNIQYF	13	TRBV20-1	TRBJ2-4	TRBD1	once
TGCAGCGTCGGAGAACAGGGCGGGAGCTATGGCTACACCTTC	CSVGEQGGSYGYTF	14	TRBV29-1	TRBJ1-2	.	.
TGCGCCAGCAGCTTGAGGTCTGGGGATGAAAAACTGTTTTTT	CASSLRSGDEKLFF	14	TRBV5-1	TRBJ1-4	.	.
TGTGCCAGCAGCCTAGTAGCGGGGGGGTTAGGAGAGACCCAGTACTTC	CASSLVAGGLGETQYF	16	TRBV4-2	TRBJ2-5	TRBD2	many
TGTGCCAGCAGTCTCAGGGGGCGAACTGAAGCTTTCTTT	CASSLRGRTEAFF	13	TRBV6-2/TRBV6-3	TRBJ1-1	TRBD1	many
TGCAGTGCTAGAGACAACAGACCTGGAAGGTATGGCTACACCTTC	CSARDNRPGRYGYTF	15	TRBV20-1	TRBJ1-2	.	few
TGCGCCAGCAGCCACAACGGGGGTAGCTCCTACAATGAGCAGTTCTTC	CASSHNGGSSYNEQFF	16	TRBV5-1	TRBJ2-1	.	few
TGCGCCAGCAGCCAAGATCGGGGGGAACCCACAGATACGCAGTATTTT	CASSQDRGEPTDTQYF	16	TRBV4-1	TRBJ2-3	TRBD2	few
TGTGCCAGCAGTTTAACAGGATTTAGCAATCAGCCCCAGCATTTT	CASSLTGFSNQPQHF	15	TRBV27	TRBJ1-5	.	.
TGTGCCAGCAGTCCTTATTCGATCACAGAAGCTTTCTTT	CASSPYSITEAFF	13	TRBV7-3	TRBJ1-1	.	few
TGTGCCAGCAGCCAGACAGGGGCTCATGGCTACACCTTC	CASSQTGAHGYTF	13	TRBV7-3	TRBJ1-2	TRBD1	.
TGTGCCAGCAGTTCCACCCCGGGGTTGAGGACTGAAGCTTTCTTT	CASSSTPGLRTEAFF	15	TRBV27	TRBJ1-1	.	.
TGTGCCAGCAGTTACTCCGTCTCCTACGAGCAGTACTTC	CASSYSVSYEQYF	13	TRBV6-7	TRBJ2-7	.	few
TGTGCCAGCAGTGGGGCAGGGGGCGCGGACACTGAAGCTTTCTTT	CASSGAGGADTEAFF	15	TRBV2	TRBJ1-1	TRBD1	few
TGTGCCAGCAGCTCCGCAATGGGTCGAGAGACCCAGTACTTC	CASSSAMGRETQYF	14	TRBV5-5	TRBJ2-5	.	few
TGTGCCAGCAGGGTCGGTAATGAAAAACTGTTTTTT	CASRVGNEKLFF	12	TRBV12-3/TRBV12-4	TRBJ1-4	.	few
TGTGCCAGCAGTTACGGGCGGCACCCGGGGGAGACCCAGTACTTC	CASSYGRHPGETQYF	15	TRBV6-5	TRBJ2-5	.	.
TGTGCCAGCAGCCATGAATGGGGGGTCGGCGGGATCACCTACGAGCAGTACTTC	CASSHEWGVGGITYEQYF	18	TRBV3-1	TRBJ2-7	.	.
TGTGCCAGTAGTAGCGGCGACGCCAAAAACATTCAGTACTTC	CASSSGDAKNIQYF	14	TRBV19	TRBJ2-4	.	.
TGCGCCAGCAAAAAAGGGAGCGGGGACTACGAGCAGTACTTC	CASKKGSGDYEQYF	14	TRBV5-1	TRBJ2-7	TRBD2	.
TGCAGTGTCCGGACTAGCGGGAGGGTCGATGAGCAGTTCTTC	CSVRTSGRVDEQFF	14	TRBV20-1	TRBJ2-1	TRBD2	.
TGTGCCAGCAGGAGACAGGGTAACTTCTATGGCTACACCTTC	CASRRQGNFYGYTF	14	TRBV12-3/TRBV12-4	TRBJ1-2	TRBD1	few
TGCGCCAGCAGCTTGGTACTGGGCTACGAGCAGTACTTC	CASSLVLGYEQYF	13	TRBV5-1	TRBJ2-7	.	.
TGCGCCAGCAGCGATCACGGGGGCGGGCGGACAGATACGCAGTATTTT	CASSDHGGGRTDTQYF	16	TRBV5-1	TRBJ2-3	.	once
TGTGCCAGCAGTTCCGTCCCATTCCCGCAAGAGACCCAGTACTTC	CASSSVPFPQETQYF	15	TRBV6-5	TRBJ2-5	.	few
TGTGCCAGCAGCCTCAGACAGGGGGTAAGGTATGGCTACACCTTC	CASSLRQGVRYGYTF	15	TRBV27	TRBJ1-2	TRBD1	few
TGCAGTGCTAGAGATGGGATAGGCCAATTCGGCAATCAGCCCCAGCATTTT	CSARDGIGQFGNQPQHF	17	TRBV20-1	TRBJ1-5	.	few
TGTGCCAGCAGCCCCCAGGGAGGGACCGTTCAAGCTTTCTTT	CASSPQGGTVQAFF	14	TRBV3-1	TRBJ1-1	.	.
TGCAGTGCTAGAGTAACCGGGGGGGCCCAACAGCACAATGAGCAGTTCTTC	CSARVTGGAQQHNEQFF	17	TRBV20-1	TRBJ2-1	TRBD2	.
TGTGCCAGCAGCCAAGCGCGGAGGGGGGACACTGAAGCTTTCTTT	CASSQARRGDTEAFF	15	TRBV14	TRBJ1-1	.	few
TGTGCCAGCAGTGTCCCGAGCTCCTATAATTCACCCCTCCACTTT	CASSVPSSYNSPLHF	15	TRBV28	TRBJ1-6	.	few
TGCAGCGTTGAAGACCGGGACCGAACCTCTGGGGCCAACGTCCTGACTTTC	CSVEDRDRTSGANVLTF	17	TRBV29-1	TRBJ2-6	.	.
TGTGCCAGCAGTAGTTGGGCAGAAGAGGTCTACGAGCAGTACTTC	CASSSWAEEVYEQYF	15	TRBV12-3/TRBV12-4	TRBJ2-7	.	.
TGTGCCAGCAGCCCCTTGACTAGCGGGAGGGATGAGCAGTTCTTC	CASSPLTSGRDEQFF	15	TRBV7-2	TRBJ2-1	TRBD2	.
TGCGCCAGCAGAACCCCCGGGACTAGCGGGAACTACGAGCAGTACTTC	CASRTPGTSGNYEQYF	16	TRBV5-1	TRBJ2-7	TRBD2	.
TGTGCCAGCAGCCAGCGACTAGTAGAGACCCAGTACTTC	CASSQRLVETQYF	13	TRBV7-2	TRBJ2-5	.	.
TGCAGTGCCCGCGGGGGGTTCTCCTACGAGCAGTACTTC	CSARGGFSYEQYF	13	TRBV20-1	TRBJ2-7	TRBD2	few
TGTGCCAGCAGCCAGCCCATGCCAAGGGAGACCCAGTACTTC	CASSQPMPRETQYF	14	TRBV3-1	TRBJ2-5	.	.
TGCAGTGCCGAGGGGGCTGATAGCAATCAGCCCCAGCATTTT	CSAEGADSNQPQHF	14	TRBV20-1	TRBJ1-5	TRBD1	few
TGTGCCAGCAGCTTATTGGGGCACCAAGCTTTCTTT	CASSLLGHQAFF	12	TRBV7-2	TRBJ1-1	.	.
TGTGCCAGCAGCCCACGACAGGGGGCGGAAGCTTTCTTT	CASSPRQGAEAFF	13	TRBV7-8	TRBJ1-1	TRBD1	.
TGTGCCAGCAGCTTAGTTCTTTTGGCCGATACGCAGTATTTT	CASSLVLLADTQYF	14	TRBV7-2	TRBJ2-3	.	few
TGTGTCAGCAGCACCGACCCTTCTCATGGCTACACCTTC	CVSSTDPSHGYTF	13	TRBV7-3	TRBJ1-2	.	few
TGCGCCAGCAGCCAAAGTCGACAGGGAATCTACGAGCAGTACTTC	CASSQSRQGIYEQYF	15	TRBV4-3	TRBJ2-7	TRBD1	.
TGTGCCAGCGGAGCCGAGGGGACCGGGGAGCTGTTTTTT	CASGAEGTGELFF	13	TRBV7-3	TRBJ2-2	.	.
TGTGCCAGCAGCCGTACAGGGCTCATCTACGAGCAGTACTTC	CASSRTGLIYEQYF	14	TRBV7-2	TRBJ2-7	.	few
TGTGCCAGCAGCCCAACGTGGGGATACAATGAGCAGTTCTTC	CASSPTWGYNEQFF	14	TRBV9	TRBJ2-1	.	.
TGTGCCACCAGTGACCCTAACAGTCTATATGGCTACACCTTC	CATSDPNSLYGYTF	14	TRBV24-1	TRBJ1-2	.	.
TGTGCCAGCAGCCCGATATCGGGGGGGACCGAGCAGTACTTC	CASSPISGGTEQYF	14	TRBV6-6	TRBJ2-7	TRBD2	few
TGTGCCAGCATCCAGGACAGGGGATATCGAGGCTACACCTTC	CASIQDRGYRGYTF	14	TRBV2	TRBJ1-2	TRBD1	.
TGCGCCAGTAGAACAGAGAAAGGTTACAATGAGCAGTTCTTC	CASRTEKGYNEQFF	14	TRBV5-1	TRBJ2-1	.	few